The source of this T cell receptor (beta chain) is a study of spatial heterogeneity in lung cancer. Germline CDR1 and CDR2: SEHNR and FQNEAQ (reference sequence). There are 16 residues in the CDR3. The V and J ends lost 1 base and 8 bases, in that order; junction bases with no gene match: 7. Time point denoted: sample taken at primary tumor resection. Sequencing covered unsorted whole RNA taken from tumor, nontumor lung or frozen PBMC. This clonotype has a handful of counts. MiXCR, applied by TCRdb to the 5' RACE reads, yields one record per CDR3 protein. The sample holds roughly 75,000 distinct CDR3 sequences, about 14% seen once.

The starting material was PBMCs, obtained at surgery. This TCR was recovered from a male donor with early-stage non-small cell lung cancer. This chain links TRBV7-9 with TRBJ1-4, with 10 bases fitting TRBD1. This chain's CDR3 is CASSLGTGGRAEKLFF. The CDR3 coding sequence is TGTGCCAGCAGCTTAGGGACAGGGGGTCGTGCGGAAAAACTGTTTTTT.